The source of this T cell receptor (beta chain) is a study of T cell repertoires in cytomegalovirus infection. Across the study: Public TCR beta signatures indicated both CMV infection and matching HLA type. General study results and limits: The ex vivo response was dominated by HLA-C-restricted CMV-specific TCR beta clonotypes. Carriers of CMV plus the relevant HLA were identified by cumulative public TCR beta family frequency.

V gave up 1 base and J gave up 5 bases, with 9 bases separating them. This CDR3 has 13 residues. The germline gives CDR1 SGHVS, CDR2 FNYEAQ. MiXCR, applied by TCRdb to the reads, yields one record per CDR3 protein. The sample has more than 650,000 distinct CDR3 sequences, approximately 40% seen once; the top ten hold roughly 2.9%. Regarding this clonotype: As yet, its antigen is unknown.

The rearrangement joins TRBV7-6 to TRBJ2-7; D is undetermined. Sequenced: PBMCs. The clonotype was recovered from a human donor in good health (CMV status not recorded). Some clones in this sample may be carry-over from other donors' samples. Here the CDR3 DNA reads TGTGCCAGCAGCTTAGGCAATAGCAACGAGCAGTACTTC. It is translated as CASSLGNSNEQYF.